Shown below are 30 T cell receptor beta chains from a single sample sequenced in a study of cytotoxic CD8 clonotypes in ibrutinib-treated CLL. The method was immunoSEQ multiplex PCR; TCRdb's version includes in-frame clones alone and lacks a portion of them. The table has approximately 130,000 clones, 80% to 85% seen once. The sequenced sample was PBMCs, obtained after 24 months of ibrutinib treatment. All receptors derive from a human donor with chronic lymphocytic leukemia.

The V call is TRBV11-2, the J call TRBJ2-3; TRBD1 matches 7 bases. Germline lookup yields CDR1 SGHAT and CDR2 FQNNGV. The CDR3 sequence is 16 residues long. J was trimmed by 2 bases and V by 1 base; bases with no gene match: 6. In DNA, the CDR3 is TGTGCCAGCAGCTTAGGGGGACAGAGGAACACAGATACGCAGTATTTT. Translated: CASSLGGQRNTDTQYF.

About this clone: An end of the junction does not agree with germline; a read error may underlie this. This rearrangement joins TRBV12-5 to TRBJ1-5, with TRBD1 matching 11 bases. There are 14 residues in the CDR3. Germline-derived CDR1 and CDR2 are LGHNT and FRNRAP. The DNA for the CDR3 is TGTGCTAGTGGATTGGGGGACAGGGGGCAGCCCCAGCATTTT. The encoded protein is CASGLGDRGQPQHF.

This clone was observed a handful of times. The chain is built from TRBV6-1 and TRBJ2-3; D perhaps matches TRBD1 (6 bases). V was pared by 6 bases and J by 6 bases, with 10 bases between. CDR1 and CDR2 from the germline V gene are MNHNS and SASEGT. The CDR3 covers 12 residues. For the CDR3, the DNA is TGTGCCAGCAGCGTCACAGGGGATACGCAGTATTTT. Protein product: CASSVTGDTQYF.

The chain uses TRBV7-9 and TRBJ2-6; no clear D gene. The CDR3 spans 18 residues. The germline V and J ends were trimmed by 5 bases and 1 base, with 18 bases remaining between them. Germline V gene data show CDR1 as SEHNR and CDR2 as FQNEAQ (reference sequence). The CDR3 DNA is TGTGCCAGCAGCCCTAAACGATTTTGGGGATCTGGGGCCAACGTCCTGACTTTC. Translated, it gives CASSPKRFWGSGANVLTF. Looking up the rest from reference TRBV7-9 and TRBJ2-6 gives the full variable domain: DTGVSQNPRHKITKRGQNVTFRCDPISEHNRLYWYRQTLGQGPEFLTYFQNEAQLEKSRLLSDRFSAERPKGSFSTLEIQRTEQGDSAMYLCASSPKRFWGSGANVLTFGAGSRLTVL.

A few counts support this clone. CDR3 protein: CASNPRDSNSYEQYF. The CDR3 coding sequence is TGCGCCAGCAATCCCCGGGACAGCAACTCCTACGAGCAGTACTTC. The V and J genes are TRBV5-1 and TRBJ2-7; TRBD1 matches at 7 bases. In germline, CDR1 is SGHRS, CDR2 YFSETQ. The CDR3 is 15 amino acids. With 6 bases clipped from V and 0 bases from J, the junction kept 9 bases outside the gene matches.

The rearrangement joins TRBV7-9 to TRBJ2-7; the D is unclear. V gave up 7 bases and J gave up 0 bases, with 16 bases separating them. The CDR3 sequence is 15 residues long. Germline CDR1 and CDR2: SEHNR and FQNEAQ (reference sequence). The DNA for the CDR3 is TGTGCCAGCACCCCCGGCCTTACAATCTCCTACGAGCAGTACTTC. It yields the protein CASTPGLTISYEQYF.

The chain recombines TRBV28 with TRBJ1-5; D is unresolved. Per the germline V gene, CDR1 is MDHEN and CDR2 is SYDVKM. The ends were cut back, 5 bases at V and 3 bases at J, with 14 bases in the middle. The CDR3 totals 15 residues. The CDR3 sequence: CASSDPNGYNQPQHF. CDR3 in DNA: TGTGCCAGCAGTGATCCTAACGGGTACAATCAGCCCCAGCATTTT.

The sample holds a few counts of this clone. The V and J genes are TRBV25-1 and TRBJ1-5; D is unresolved. Per germline, CDR1 MGHDK and CDR2 SYGVNS. The CDR3 contains 14 residues. V was clipped by 4 bases and J by 1 base, with 8 bases between them. CDR3 bases: TGTGCCAGCAGTGGCCTGGGGAGCAATCAGCCCCAGCATTTT. It codes for CASSGLGSNQPQHF.

This sequence joins TRBV11-2 and TRBJ1-6; no clear D. The CDR3 spans 17 residues. CDR1 SGHAT and CDR2 FQNNGV come from the germline V gene. V lost 0 bases to trimming and J lost 8 bases, with 17 bases between them. CDR3 sequence reads: CASSLDLIGLRDSPLHF. DNA for the CDR3: TGTGCCAGCAGCTTAGATCTTATTGGACTTCGGGATTCACCCCTCCACTTT.

This clone was picked up a small number of times. The J gene is TRBJ1-2, the V gene TRBV7-3; D gene uncertain. Germline CDR1 reads SGHTA; CDR2 reads FQGTGA. The CDR3 is 12 residues long. V shed 1 base and J shed 8 bases, with 8 bases lying between them. The CDR3 bases are TGTGCCAGCAGCTTAAGTGGGGAAGGCTACACCTTC. It yields the protein CASSLSGEGYTF.

The rearrangement links TRBV5-4 to TRBJ1-3; 8 nucleotides match TRBD1. The CDR3 has 16 residues. V lost 2 bases, J lost 3 bases, and 7 bases stayed unmatched. Germline loops: CDR1 SGHNT, CDR2 YYREEE (reference sequence). The CDR3 coding sequence is TGTGCCAGCAGCTTACCAGGGGGCCAGGGTGGAAACACCATATATTTT. Translating it yields CASSLPGGQGGNTIYF.

The rearrangement uses TRBV13 and TRBJ2-1; D perhaps matches TRBD2 (5 bases). This CDR3 spans 14 amino acids. Trimming cost V 2 bases and J 2 bases, with 7 bases left between them. Germline CDR1 reads PRHDT; CDR2 reads FYEKMQ (reference sequence). The DNA for the CDR3 is TGTGCCAGCAGCTTATTCGGGGCCTACAATGAGCAGTTCTTC. It yields the protein CASSLFGAYNEQFF.

The chain couples TRBV6-1 to TRBJ1-1; D not certain. Germline-derived CDR1 and CDR2 are MNHNS and SASEGT. The V end lost 4 bases, the J end lost 7 bases, and 10 bases lay between the germline ends. The CDR3 length is 12 residues. CDR3 region: CASSASWDEAFF. Written as DNA, the CDR3 is TGTGCCAGCAGTGCGTCGTGGGATGAAGCTTTCTTT.

This chain links TRBV7-3 with TRBJ1-2; D possibly corresponds to TRBD1 (6 bases). CDR3 size: 14 residues. Per the germline V gene, CDR1 is SGHTA and CDR2 is FQGTGA. With 6 bases removed from V and 0 bases from J, the gap between germline ends came to 11 bases. The CDR3 spells CASRGATPNYGYTF. The CDR3 coding sequence is TGTGCCAGCAGGGGGGCAACTCCTAACTATGGCTACACCTTC.

The chain links TRBV4-2 to TRBJ1-1; D is perhaps TRBD1 (5 bases). V lost 0 bases to trimming and J lost 5 bases, with 16 bases between them. Per the germline V gene, CDR1 is LGHNA and CDR2 is YNFKEQ. This CDR3 comprises 16 residues. This CDR3 reads CASSQDRGIWGTEAFF. The CDR3 region has the DNA TGTGCCAGCAGCCAAGATAGGGGAATATGGGGGACTGAAGCTTTCTTT.

This chain joins TRBV28 and TRBJ1-1, with D possibly being TRBD1 (6 bases). V dropped 5 bases and J dropped 1 base, with 11 bases sitting between them. CDR3 length equals 14 residues. The germline CDR1 and CDR2 sequences are MDHEN and SYDVKM. CDR3 in DNA: TGTGCCAGCAGTGCAGGGGACCAGAACACTGAAGCTTTCTTT. Translated: CASSAGDQNTEAFF.

The chain has TRBV7-3 and TRBJ2-2; no definite D call. The CDR3 spans 15 residues. Germline V gene data show CDR1 as SGHTA and CDR2 as FQGTGA. V was clipped by 0 bases and J by 0 bases, with 5 bases between them. CDR3 sequence reads: CASSLTRTNTGELFF. The CDR3 nucleotides read TGTGCCAGCAGCTTAACGCGCACGAACACCGGGGAGCTGTTTTTT.

This clone came up once. The chain couples TRBV6-5 to TRBJ1-5; D gene ambiguous. This CDR3 is built from 15 residues. In germline, CDR1 is MNHEY, CDR2 SVGAGI. The V gene lost 0 bases and the J gene lost 0 bases, with 6 bases spanning the gap. The CDR3 here is CASSYSGNSNQPQHF. CDR3 in DNA: TGTGCCAGCAGTTACTCCGGGAATAGCAATCAGCCCCAGCATTTT.

This clone occurred once. The chain uses TRBV7-9 and TRBJ2-6, with TRBD1 as a possible D gene (6 bases). The V and J ends lost 5 bases and 0 bases respectively, with 11 bases between them. The germline V gene encodes CDR1 SEHNR and CDR2 FQNEAQ (reference sequence). The CDR3 runs 16 residues. The CDR3 is CASSPTGNSGANVLTF. CDR3 DNA: TGTGCCAGCAGCCCAACAGGGAACTCTGGGGCCAACGTCCTGACTTTC.

The rearrangement joins TRBV21-1 to TRBJ1-1; the DNA was not used to check the table's D call, TRBD1. TRBV21-1 is noted as a pseudogene. The CDR3 runs 16 residues. The CDR3 region is CASSKAGRRLNTEAFF. As DNA, the CDR3 is TGTGCCAGCAGCAAAGCGGGCCGGCGACTGAACACTGAAGCTTTCTTT.

The chain has TRBV7-2 and TRBJ2-5; unclear D gene. The CDR3 consists of 12 residues. Trimming removed 1 base from V and 4 bases from J, with 4 bases in between. Germline values: CDR1 SGHTA, CDR2 FQGNSA. As DNA, the CDR3 is TGTGCCAGCAGCTTAGTTGGAGAGACCCAGTACTTC. It is translated as CASSLVGETQYF.

The CDR3 coding sequence is TGTGCCATCAGTGAGACCGTGGGCAATCAGCCCCAGCATTTT. This codes for CAISETVGNQPQHF. The V and J genes are TRBV10-3 and TRBJ1-5; D is unclear. Between the trimmed V and J ends, which lost 2 bases and 2 bases, there was a span of 7 bases. Germline assignment: CDR1 ENHRY and CDR2 SYGVKD. The CDR3 covers 14 residues.

The rearrangement joins TRBV19 to TRBJ2-7; the D gene is possibly TRBD1 (6 bases). Germline V gene sequence: CDR1 LNHDA, CDR2 SQIVND (reference sequence). The CDR3 loop spans 13 amino acids. The V end lost 9 bases, the J end lost 3 bases, and 15 bases lay between the germline ends. The CDR3 here is CASNNREGYEQYF. Here the CDR3 DNA reads TGTGCCAGCAACAACAGGGAAGGCTACGAGCAGTACTTC.

The chain combines TRBV5-1 with TRBJ2-3; D uncertain. Trimming left V 4 bases short and J 6 bases short, with 12 bases between. This CDR3 comprises 13 residues. Per germline, CDR1 SGHRS and CDR2 YFSETQ. CDR3 residues: CASSMESWDTQYF. The CDR3 DNA reads as TGCGCCAGCAGCATGGAATCGTGGGATACGCAGTATTTT.

V gene TRBV14 combines with J gene TRBJ2-7; D is perhaps TRBD1 (6 bases). From germline, CDR1 is SGHDN and CDR2 FVKESK. The CDR3 covers 16 residues. The ends were cut back, 1 base at V and 5 bases at J, with 18 bases in the middle. The CDR3 region has the DNA TGTGCCAGCAGCCAAGTTATTCCCGGGACACGCGACGAGCAGTACTTC. Its translation: CASSQVIPGTRDEQYF.

The genes are TRBV30 and TRBJ1-1, with TRBD1 identical over 7 bases. CDR1 is GTSNPN, CDR2 SVGIG, per germline (reference sequence). Germline trimming cut 3 bases from V and 11 bases from J; bases unmatched to any gene: 9. The CDR3 loop spans 12 amino acids. The CDR3 coding sequence is TGTGCCTGGAGATGGGGAAAACAGGGGGCTTTCTTT. Translated, it gives CAWRWGKQGAFF.

The chain carries TRBV2 and TRBJ1-2; possible D gene TRBD1, 5 bases. Germline V CDR1 and CDR2: SNHLY, FYNNEI. Trimming took 9 bases from V and 7 from J, leaving 21 bases between them. The CDR3 is 14 residues long. CDR3 coding DNA: TGTGCCAGTACCCCCGTTTGGGGGGAGCGTGGCTACACCTTC. This encodes CASTPVWGERGYTF.

V usage is TRBV19 and J usage is TRBJ1-1; D gene uncertain. V dropped 7 bases and J dropped 0 bases, with 15 bases sitting between them. This CDR3 is 15 amino acids long. CDR1 is LNHDA and CDR2 is SQIVND in the germline V gene (reference sequence). CDR3 amino acids: CASNPRTDLNTEAFF. CDR3 DNA: TGTGCCAGTAACCCGAGGACCGATCTGAACACTGAAGCTTTCTTT.

The chain has TRBV30 and TRBJ1-5; D gene ambiguous. V lost 3 bases, J lost 6 bases, and 12 bases lay in between. CDR1 is GTSNPN and CDR2 is SVGIG in the germline V gene (reference sequence). The CDR3 contains 13 residues. The CDR3 nucleotides read TGTGCCTGGAGCGGGCAAGAAGGTCAGCCCCAGCATTTT. It specifies CAWSGQEGQPQHF.

V gene TRBV5-6 combines with J gene TRBJ1-5; a weak D match, TRBD1 (6 bases). This CDR3 has 18 residues. The ends were cut back, 2 bases at V and 3 bases at J, with 21 bases in the middle. Per germline, CDR1 SGHDT and CDR2 YYEEEE. CDR3 in DNA: TGTGCCAGCAGCTTAAGGGGGAAAGACAGAATCCTCAATCAGCCCCAGCATTTT. This translates into CASSLRGKDRILNQPQHF.